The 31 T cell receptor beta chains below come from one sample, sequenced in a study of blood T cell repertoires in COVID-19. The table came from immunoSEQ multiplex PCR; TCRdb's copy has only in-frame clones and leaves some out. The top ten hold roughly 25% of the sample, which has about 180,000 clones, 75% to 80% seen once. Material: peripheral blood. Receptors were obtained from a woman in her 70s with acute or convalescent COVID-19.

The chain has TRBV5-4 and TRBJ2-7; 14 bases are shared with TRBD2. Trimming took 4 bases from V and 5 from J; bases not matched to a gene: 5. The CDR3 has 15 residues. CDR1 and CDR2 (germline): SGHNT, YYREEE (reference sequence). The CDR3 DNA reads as TGTGCCAGCAGCCCGACGGGACTAGCGGGAGACGAGCAGTACTTC. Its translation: CASSPTGLAGDEQYF.

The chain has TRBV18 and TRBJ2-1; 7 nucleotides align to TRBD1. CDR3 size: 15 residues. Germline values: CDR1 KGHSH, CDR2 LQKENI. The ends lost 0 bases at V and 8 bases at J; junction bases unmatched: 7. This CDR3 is CASSPPVTGSDEQFF. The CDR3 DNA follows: TGTGCCAGCTCACCACCAGTGACAGGGTCCGATGAGCAGTTCTTC.

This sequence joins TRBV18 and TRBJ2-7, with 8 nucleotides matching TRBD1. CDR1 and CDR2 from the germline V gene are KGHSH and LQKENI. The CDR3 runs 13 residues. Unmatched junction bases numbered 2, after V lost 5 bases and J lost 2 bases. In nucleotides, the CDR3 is TGTGCCAGCTCAGAGGGACAGGCCTACGAGCAGTACTTC. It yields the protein CASSEGQAYEQYF.

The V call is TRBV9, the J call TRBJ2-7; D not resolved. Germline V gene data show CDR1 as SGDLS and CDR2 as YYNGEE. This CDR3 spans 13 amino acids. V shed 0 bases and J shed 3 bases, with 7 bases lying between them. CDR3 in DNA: TGTGCCAGCAGCGTAGAGGCGGACTACGAGCAGTACTTC. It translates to CASSVEADYEQYF.

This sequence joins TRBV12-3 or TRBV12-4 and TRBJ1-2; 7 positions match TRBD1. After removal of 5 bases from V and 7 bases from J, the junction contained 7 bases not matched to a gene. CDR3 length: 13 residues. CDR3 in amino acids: CASSATGYRGYTF. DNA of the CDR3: TGTGCCAGCAGTGCGACAGGGTACCGTGGCTACACCTTC.

CDR3 DNA sequence: TGTGCCAGCTCACCATTTTCGGGATCCTCCTACAATGAGCAGTTCTTC. Its translation is CASSPFSGSSYNEQFF. This rearrangement joins TRBV18 to TRBJ2-1; D perhaps matches TRBD2 (5 bases). CDR1 is KGHSH and CDR2 is LQKENI in the germline V gene. The CDR3 sequence is 16 residues long. The germline V and J ends were trimmed by 2 bases and 0 bases, with 11 bases remaining between them. The full variable domain, with the rest looked up from reference TRBV18 and TRBJ2-1, is NAGVMQNPRHLVRRRGQEARLRCSPMKGHSHVYWYRQLPEEGLKFMVYLQKENIIDESGMPKERFSAEFPKEGPSILRIQQVVRGDSAAYFCASSPFSGSSYNEQFFGPGTRLTVL.

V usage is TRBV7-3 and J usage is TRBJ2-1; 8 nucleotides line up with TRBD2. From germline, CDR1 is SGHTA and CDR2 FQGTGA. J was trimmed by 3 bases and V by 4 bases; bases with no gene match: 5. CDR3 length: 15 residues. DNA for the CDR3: TGTGCCAGCAGCTCCATAGCGGGATTCTACAATGAGCAGTTCTTC. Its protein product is CASSSIAGFYNEQFF.

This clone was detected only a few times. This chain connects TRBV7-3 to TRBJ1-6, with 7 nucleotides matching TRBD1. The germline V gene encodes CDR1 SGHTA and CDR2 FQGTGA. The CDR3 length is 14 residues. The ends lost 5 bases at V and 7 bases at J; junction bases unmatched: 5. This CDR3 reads CASSQGTVNSPLHF. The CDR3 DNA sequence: TGTGCCAGCAGCCAAGGGACAGTGAATTCACCCCTCCACTTT.

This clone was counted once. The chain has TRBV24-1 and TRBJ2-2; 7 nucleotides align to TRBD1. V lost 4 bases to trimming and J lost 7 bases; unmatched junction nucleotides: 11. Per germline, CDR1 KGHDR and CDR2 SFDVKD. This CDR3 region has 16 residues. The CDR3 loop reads CATSETGMNRGGELFF. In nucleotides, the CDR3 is TGTGCCACCAGTGAGACAGGGATGAACCGGGGCGGGGAGCTGTTTTTT.

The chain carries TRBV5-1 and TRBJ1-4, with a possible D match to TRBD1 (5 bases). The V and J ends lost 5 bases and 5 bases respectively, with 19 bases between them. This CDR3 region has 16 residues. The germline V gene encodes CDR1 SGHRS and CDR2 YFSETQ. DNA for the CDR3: TGCGCCAGCAGTTCTCAAGGGAGGGGAAGCAATGAAAAACTGTTTTTT. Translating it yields CASSSQGRGSNEKLFF. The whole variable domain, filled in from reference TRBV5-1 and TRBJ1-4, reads KAGVTQTPRYLIKTRGQQVTLSCSPISGHRSVSWYQQTPGQGLQFLFEYFSETQRNKGNFPGRFSGRQFSNSRSEMNVSTLELGDSALYLCASSSQGRGSNEKLFFGSGTQLSVL.

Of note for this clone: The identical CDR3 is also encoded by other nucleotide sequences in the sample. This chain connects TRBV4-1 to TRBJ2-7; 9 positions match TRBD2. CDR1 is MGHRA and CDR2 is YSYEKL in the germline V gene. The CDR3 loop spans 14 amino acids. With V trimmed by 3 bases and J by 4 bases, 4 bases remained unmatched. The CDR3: CASSQVAGVYEQYF. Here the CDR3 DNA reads TGCGCCAGCAGCCAGGTAGCGGGGGTTTACGAGCAGTACTTC.

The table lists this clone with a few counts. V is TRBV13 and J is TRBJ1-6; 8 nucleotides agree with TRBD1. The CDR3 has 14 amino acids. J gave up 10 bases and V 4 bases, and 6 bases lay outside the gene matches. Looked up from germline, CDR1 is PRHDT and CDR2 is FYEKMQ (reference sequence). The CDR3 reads CASSSAGGLSPLHF. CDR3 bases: TGTGCCAGCAGCTCAGCAGGGGGCTTGTCACCCCTCCACTTT.

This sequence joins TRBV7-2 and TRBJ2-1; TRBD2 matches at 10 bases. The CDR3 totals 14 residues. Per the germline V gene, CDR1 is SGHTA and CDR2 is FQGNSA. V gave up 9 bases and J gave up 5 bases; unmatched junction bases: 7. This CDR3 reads CASSAGGRHNEQFF. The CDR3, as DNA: TGTGCCAGTTCAGCGGGAGGGAGACACAATGAGCAGTTCTTC. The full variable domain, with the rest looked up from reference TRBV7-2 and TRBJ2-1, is GAGVSQSPSNKVTEKGKDVELRCDPISGHTALYWYRQSLGQGLEFLIYFQGNSAPDKSGLPSDRFSAERTGGSVSTLTIQRTQQEDSAVYLCASSAGGRHNEQFFGPGTRLTVL.

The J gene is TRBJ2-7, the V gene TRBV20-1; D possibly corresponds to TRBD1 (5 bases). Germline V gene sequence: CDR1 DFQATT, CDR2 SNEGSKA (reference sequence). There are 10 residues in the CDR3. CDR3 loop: CGQFSYEQYF. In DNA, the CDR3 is TGCGGACAATTTAGCTACGAGCAGTACTTC.

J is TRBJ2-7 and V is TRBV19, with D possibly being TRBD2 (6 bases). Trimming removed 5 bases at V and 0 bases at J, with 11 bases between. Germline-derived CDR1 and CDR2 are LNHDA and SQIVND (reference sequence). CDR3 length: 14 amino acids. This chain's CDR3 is CASSLRLVSYEQYF. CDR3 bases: TGTGCCAGTAGTTTGAGACTAGTCTCCTACGAGCAGTACTTC.

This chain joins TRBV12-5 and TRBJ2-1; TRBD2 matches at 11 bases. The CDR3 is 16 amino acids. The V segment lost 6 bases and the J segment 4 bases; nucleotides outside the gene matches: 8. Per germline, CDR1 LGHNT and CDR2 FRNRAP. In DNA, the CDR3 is TGTGCTAGTGGCGTTTTCGGGACTAGCGGATACAATGAGCAGTTCTTC. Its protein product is CASGVFGTSGYNEQFF.

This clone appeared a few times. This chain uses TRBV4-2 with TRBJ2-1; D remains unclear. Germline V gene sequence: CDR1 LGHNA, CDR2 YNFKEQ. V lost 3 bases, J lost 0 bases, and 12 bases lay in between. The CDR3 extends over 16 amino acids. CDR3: CASSQASASSYNEQFF. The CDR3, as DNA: TGTGCCAGCAGCCAGGCTTCGGCTAGCTCCTACAATGAGCAGTTCTTC.

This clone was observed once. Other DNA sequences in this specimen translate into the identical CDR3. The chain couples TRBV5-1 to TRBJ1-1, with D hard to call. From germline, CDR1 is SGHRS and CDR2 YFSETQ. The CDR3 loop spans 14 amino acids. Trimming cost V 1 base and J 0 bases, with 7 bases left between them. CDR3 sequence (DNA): TGCGCCAGCAGCTTGAGGAGTATGAACACTGAAGCTTTCTTT. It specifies CASSLRSMNTEAFF.

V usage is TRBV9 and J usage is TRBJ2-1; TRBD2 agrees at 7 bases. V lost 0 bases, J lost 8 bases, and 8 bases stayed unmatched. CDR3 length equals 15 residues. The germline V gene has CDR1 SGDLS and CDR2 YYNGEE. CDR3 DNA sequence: TGTGCCAGCAGCGTAGCTGGCGGGAGCCTCGATGAGCAGTTCTTC. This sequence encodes CASSVAGGSLDEQFF.

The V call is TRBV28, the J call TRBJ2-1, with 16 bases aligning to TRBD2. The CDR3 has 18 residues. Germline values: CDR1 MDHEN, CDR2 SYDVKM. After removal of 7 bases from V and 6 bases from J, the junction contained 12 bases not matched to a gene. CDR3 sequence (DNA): TGTGCCAGCACCCAGTGGGGACTAGCGGGAGGGGGCCGCAATGAGCAGTTCTTC. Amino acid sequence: CASTQWGLAGGGRNEQFF.

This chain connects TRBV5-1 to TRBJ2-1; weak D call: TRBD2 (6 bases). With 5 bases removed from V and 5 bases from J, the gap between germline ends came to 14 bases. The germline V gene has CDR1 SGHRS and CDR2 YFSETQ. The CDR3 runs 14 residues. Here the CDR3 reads CASRKGPGDNEQFF. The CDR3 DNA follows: TGCGCCAGCAGGAAGGGACCGGGGGACAATGAGCAGTTCTTC.

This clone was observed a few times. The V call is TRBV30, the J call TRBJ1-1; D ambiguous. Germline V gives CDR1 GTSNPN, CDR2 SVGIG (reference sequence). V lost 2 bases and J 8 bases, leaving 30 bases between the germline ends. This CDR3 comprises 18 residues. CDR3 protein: CAWSLLGLRVFQNEEAFF. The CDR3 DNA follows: TGTGCCTGGAGTTTATTAGGTCTGAGGGTGTTTCAGAACGAAGAAGCTTTCTTT.

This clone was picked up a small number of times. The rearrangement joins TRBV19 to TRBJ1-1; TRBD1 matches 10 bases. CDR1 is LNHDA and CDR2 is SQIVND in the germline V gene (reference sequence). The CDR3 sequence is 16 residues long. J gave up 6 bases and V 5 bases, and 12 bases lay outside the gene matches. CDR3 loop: CASSASTGGLVAEAFF. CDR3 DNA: TGTGCCAGTAGTGCCTCGACAGGGGGCCTTGTCGCTGAAGCTTTCTTT.

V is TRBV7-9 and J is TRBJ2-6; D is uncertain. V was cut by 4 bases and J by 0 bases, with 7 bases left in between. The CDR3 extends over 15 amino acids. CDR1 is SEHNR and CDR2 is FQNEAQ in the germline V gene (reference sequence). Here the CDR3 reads CASSSEISGANVLTF. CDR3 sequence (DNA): TGTGCCAGCAGCTCCGAGATCTCTGGGGCCAACGTCCTGACTTTC.

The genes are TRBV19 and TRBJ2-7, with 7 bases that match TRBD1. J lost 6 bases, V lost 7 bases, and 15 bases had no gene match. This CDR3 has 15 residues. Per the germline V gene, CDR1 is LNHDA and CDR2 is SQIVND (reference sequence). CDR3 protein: CASTPGGRSTAEQYF. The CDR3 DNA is TGTGCCAGTACCCCAGGGGGACGCTCTACGGCCGAGCAGTACTTC. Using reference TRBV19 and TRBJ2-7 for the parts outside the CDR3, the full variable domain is DGGITQSPKYLFRKEGQNVTLSCEQNLNHDAMYWYRQDPGQGLRLIYYSQIVNDFQKGDIAEGYSVSREKKESFPLTVTSAQKNPTAFYLCASTPGGRSTAEQYFGPGTRLTVT.

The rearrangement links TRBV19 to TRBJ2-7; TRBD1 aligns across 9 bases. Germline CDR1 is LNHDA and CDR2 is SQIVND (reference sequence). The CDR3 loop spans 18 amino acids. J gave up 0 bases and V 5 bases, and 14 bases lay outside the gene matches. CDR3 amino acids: CASSSTPGQGFTSYEQYF. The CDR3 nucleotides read TGTGCCAGTAGTTCTACACCGGGACAGGGATTTACCTCCTACGAGCAGTACTTC.

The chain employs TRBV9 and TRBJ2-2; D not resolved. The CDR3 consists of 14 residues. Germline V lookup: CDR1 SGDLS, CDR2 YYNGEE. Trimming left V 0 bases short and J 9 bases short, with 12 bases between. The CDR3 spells CASSVGDLSRELFF. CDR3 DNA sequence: TGTGCCAGCAGCGTAGGAGATCTTAGCCGGGAGCTGTTTTTT. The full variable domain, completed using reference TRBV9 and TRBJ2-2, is DSGVTQTPKHLITATGQRVTLRCSPRSGDLSVYWYQQSLDQGLQFLIQYYNGEERAKGNILERFSAQQFPDLHSELNLSSLELGDSALYFCASSVGDLSRELFFGEGSRLTVL.

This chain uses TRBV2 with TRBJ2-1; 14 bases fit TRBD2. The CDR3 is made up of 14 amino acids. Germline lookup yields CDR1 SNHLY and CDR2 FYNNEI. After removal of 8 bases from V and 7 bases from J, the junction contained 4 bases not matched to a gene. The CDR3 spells CASGGTSGRNEQFF. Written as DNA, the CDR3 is TGTGCCAGCGGGGGGACTAGCGGGAGAAATGAGCAGTTCTTC.

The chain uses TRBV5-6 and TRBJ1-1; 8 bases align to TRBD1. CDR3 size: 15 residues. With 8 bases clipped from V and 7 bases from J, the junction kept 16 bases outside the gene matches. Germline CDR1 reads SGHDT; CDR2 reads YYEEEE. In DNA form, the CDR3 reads TGTGCCAGTACTAACCTCAGGGGGCGTATTGGTGAAGCTTTCTTT. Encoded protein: CASTNLRGRIGEAFF.

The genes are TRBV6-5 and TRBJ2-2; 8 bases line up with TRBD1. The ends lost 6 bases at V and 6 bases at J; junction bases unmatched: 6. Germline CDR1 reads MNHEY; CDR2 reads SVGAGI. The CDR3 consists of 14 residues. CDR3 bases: TGTGCCAGCAGCCCAACAGGGGGGTCCGGGGAGCTGTTTTTT. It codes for CASSPTGGSGELFF.

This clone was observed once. The CDR3 here is CASSQIAGEQYF. In nucleotides, the CDR3 is TGTGCCAGCAGCCAAATAGCTGGCGAGCAGTACTTC. V is TRBV3-1 (or the pseudogene TRBV3-2) and J is TRBJ2-7; no clear D gene. The V gene's germline CDR1 is LGHDT and CDR2 YNNKEL (reference sequence). Deletions cut 2 bases from V and 6 bases from J, with 8 bases between. The CDR3 covers 12 residues.